This TCR beta chain was captured by sequencing in a study of blood T cell repertoires in COVID-19. Study-level background: The United States, Italy and Spain provided the acute and convalescent COVID-19 samples. The analysed material was cDNA or gDNA that came from T cells, B-cell-depleted T cells, or PBMCs.

CDR3 length equals 14 residues. The V gene lost 0 bases and the J gene lost 6 bases, with 9 bases spanning the gap. Germline CDR1 and CDR2: KGHSH and LQKENI. Original methodology: Scientists estimated how many nucleated cells there were by amplifying reference gene primers. Clones were read by immunoSEQ multiplex PCR, and TCRdb kept only the in-frame ones, dropping some. The V and J calls and clone size are taken from that table; D and trimming were inferred from the DNA. Of around 370,000 clones in the sample, about 89% were seen once. One Seattle source followed patients from active infection through their disease course.

Sequencing input: peripheral blood. The gene calls are TRBV18 and TRBJ2-1, with no clear D. The TCR was taken from a woman aged 50 to 60 with COVID-19, enrolled during active disease. This CDR3 reads CASSPPTLTNEQFF. The CDR3 coding sequence is TGTGCCAGCTCACCACCGACACTCACCAATGAGCAGTTCTTC. The full variable domain, its missing parts supplied by reference TRBV18 and TRBJ2-1, is NAGVMQNPRHLVRRRGQEARLRCSPMKGHSHVYWYRQLPEEGLKFMVYLQKENIIDESGMPKERFSAEFPKEGPSILRIQQVVRGDSAAYFCASSPPTLTNEQFFGPGTRLTVL.